The 6 T cell receptor beta chains reported below all come from one sample, sequenced in a study of blood T cell repertoires in COVID-19. Produced via immunoSEQ multiplex PCR; TCRdb's table is partial and in-frame only. The sample carries roughly 340,000 clones, more than 70% recorded once. Sequencing was performed on peripheral blood. The receptors stem from a woman in her 70s with COVID-19, enrolled during active disease.

The chain joins TRBV3-1 (or the pseudogene TRBV3-2) to TRBJ2-7; maybe TRBD1 (6 bases). Germline CDR1 is LGHDT and CDR2 is YNNKEL (reference sequence). The germline V and J ends were trimmed by 0 bases and 0 bases, with 12 bases remaining between them. The CDR3 is made up of 16 amino acids. The CDR3 loop reads CASSQDTGYLSYEQYF. CDR3 DNA sequence: TGTGCCAGCAGCCAAGATACAGGGTATCTCTCCTACGAGCAGTACTTC.

The chain recombines TRBV5-4 with TRBJ1-1; 7 positions match TRBD1. This CDR3 spans 14 amino acids. Looked up from germline, CDR1 is SGHNT and CDR2 is YYREEE (reference sequence). Trimming cost V 4 bases and J 1 base; bases outside gene matches: 4. The CDR3 nucleotides read TGTGCCAGCAGCCTGACAGGGCGGAACACTGAAGCTTTCTTT. Its translation is CASSLTGRNTEAFF. Together with reference TRBV5-4 and TRBJ1-1, the CDR3 gives the full variable domain: ETGVTQSPTHLIKTRGQQVTLRCSSQSGHNTVSWYQQALGQGPQFIFQYYREEENGRGNFPPRFSGLQFPNYSSELNVNALELDDSALYLCASSLTGRNTEAFFGQGTRLTVV.

V usage is TRBV7-6 and J usage is TRBJ1-6; the match to TRBD1 covers 7 bases. CDR1 is SGHVS and CDR2 is FNYEAQ in the germline V gene. The V segment lost 4 bases and the J segment 5 bases; nucleotides outside the gene matches: 5. This CDR3 region has 15 residues. The CDR3 DNA sequence: TGTGCCAGCAGCTCCCGACAGGGAGATAATTCACCCCTCCACTTT. This translates into CASSSRQGDNSPLHF.

V and J are TRBV29-1 and TRBJ2-5; 8 nucleotides line up with TRBD2. Germline V gene sequence: CDR1 SQVTM, CDR2 ANQGSEA. This CDR3 comprises 14 residues. J lost 1 base, V lost 2 bases, and 3 bases had no gene match. The chain's CDR3 is CSVEKRGTQETQYF. The CDR3 DNA is TGCAGCGTTGAAAAGCGGGGGACCCAAGAGACCCAGTACTTC.

The chain couples TRBV7-2 to TRBJ2-6; D possibly corresponds to TRBD1 (7 bases). This CDR3 region has 18 residues. Per germline, CDR1 SGHTA and CDR2 FQGNSA. V was shortened by 7 bases and J by 4 bases, with 23 bases between the two germline ends. CDR3 in DNA: TGTGCCAGCACCCAGAGGGTGGCAGGGGGGACAGGGGCCAACGTCCTGACTTTC. This gives the protein CASTQRVAGGTGANVLTF.

The gene calls are TRBV4-1 and TRBJ1-2, with a tentative D call TRBD1 (5 bases). Trimming shortened V by 3 bases and J by 1 base, and 12 bases separated the two germline ends. Germline V gives CDR1 MGHRA, CDR2 YSYEKL. This CDR3 spans 15 amino acids. The DNA of the CDR3 is TGCGCCAGCAGCCAGGGCCTAGGGGTTAACTATGGCTACACCTTC. The encoded protein is CASSQGLGVNYGYTF.